This TCR beta chain was sequenced for a study of T cells in Graves' hyperthyroidism and ophthalmopathy. This clonotype was observed many times. Per germline, CDR1 SGHNT and CDR2 YENEEA. Trimming left V 7 bases short and J 4 bases short, with 13 bases between. This CDR3 comprises 13 residues. Amplified TCR beta CDR3 regions came from RNA transcripts. During a first-round RT-PCR of the TCR CDR3, the HTBI primer set was used. TCRdb independently ran MiXCR on the multiplex PCR reads; one entry per CDR3 protein. The repertoire consists of 210,000 or so distinct CDR3 sequences, with roughly 15% occurring once and the leading ten covering around 52%.

This rearrangement joins TRBV11-3 to TRBJ2-5; D is perhaps TRBD1 or TRBD2 (7 bases each). The receptor was derived from a man aged 50 to 59 with Graves' hyperthyroidism. The sample consisted of blood. The CDR3 nucleotides are TGTGCCAGCACCCCCAGGGGGGGAGAGACCCAGTACTTC. Its protein is CASTPRGGETQYF.